The TCR beta chain described here comes from a study of blood T cell repertoires in COVID-19. Overall study: Collection of acute and convalescent COVID-19 samples took place in the United States, Italy and Spain. PBMCs, B-cell-depleted T cells, or T cells were the source of the cDNA or gDNA that made up the material.

In the original workflow: From reference gene primer amplification, estimates of nucleated cell counts were derived. Sequencing used immunoSEQ multiplex PCR; TCRdb keeps in-frame clones, though not all of them. D and trimming were read from the DNA, whereas the V and J calls and clone size are those reported in that table. The sample lists tens of thousands of clones, about nine tenths occurring once. The germline V gene has CDR1 LNHDA and CDR2 SQIVND (reference sequence). Trimming shortened V by 0 bases and J by 4 bases, and 12 bases separated the two germline ends. The CDR3 is made up of 15 amino acids.

The sequenced sample consisted of peripheral blood. The sequence derives from a human donor in a cohort sampled during active COVID-19. This rearrangement joins TRBV19 to TRBJ1-1; no clear D. CDR3 in amino acids: CASSIEGRSGTEAFF. In DNA form, the CDR3 reads TGTGCCAGTAGTATAGAAGGGAGGTCTGGCACTGAAGCTTTCTTT.